This T cell receptor (beta chain) was identified during a study of identical twins. CDR3 size: 14 residues. Germline CDR1 and CDR2: MDHEN and SYDVKM. V was clipped by 6 bases and J by 4 bases, with 15 bases between them. MiXCR, applied by TCRdb to the 5' RACE reads, yields one record per CDR3 protein. The data show about 340,000 distinct CDR3 sequences, approximately 13% seen once. This clonotype showed up just a few times. The same specimen was also included in a second study, on yellow fever vaccine responses in identical twins.

This receptor was taken from a young woman in good health. The gene calls are TRBV28 and TRBJ2-5; TRBD1 or TRBD2 may be the D gene (5 bases each). Sequencing used CD8+ T cells sorted from blood. As DNA, the CDR3 is TGTGCCAGCAGACTCACTGGGGGTTCAGAGACCCAGTACTTC. Translating gives CASRLTGGSETQYF.